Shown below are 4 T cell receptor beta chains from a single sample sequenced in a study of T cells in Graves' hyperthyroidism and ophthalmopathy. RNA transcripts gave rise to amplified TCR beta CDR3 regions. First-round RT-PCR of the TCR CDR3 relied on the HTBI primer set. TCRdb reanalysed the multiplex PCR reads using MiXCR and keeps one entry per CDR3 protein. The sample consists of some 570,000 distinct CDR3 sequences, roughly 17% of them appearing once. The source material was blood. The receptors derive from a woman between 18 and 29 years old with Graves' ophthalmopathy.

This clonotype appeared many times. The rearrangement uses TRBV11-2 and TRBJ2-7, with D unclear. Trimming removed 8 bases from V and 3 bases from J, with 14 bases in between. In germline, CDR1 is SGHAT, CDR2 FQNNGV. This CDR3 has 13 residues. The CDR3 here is CASRLRADYEQYF. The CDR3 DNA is TGTGCCAGCCGTTTACGTGCGGACTACGAGCAGTACTTC.

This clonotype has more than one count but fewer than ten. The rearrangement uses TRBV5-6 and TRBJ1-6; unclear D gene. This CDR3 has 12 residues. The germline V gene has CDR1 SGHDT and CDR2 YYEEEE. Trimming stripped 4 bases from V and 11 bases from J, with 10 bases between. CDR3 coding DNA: TGTGCCAGCAGCGGTGGATTCCCACCCCTCCACTTT. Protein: CASSGGFPPLHF.

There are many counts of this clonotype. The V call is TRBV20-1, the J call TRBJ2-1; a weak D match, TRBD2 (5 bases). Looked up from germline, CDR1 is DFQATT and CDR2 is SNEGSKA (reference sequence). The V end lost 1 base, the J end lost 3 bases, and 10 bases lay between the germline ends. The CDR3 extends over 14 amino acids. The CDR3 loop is CSARGIGNYNEQFF. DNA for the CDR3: TGCAGTGCTAGAGGTATCGGGAACTACAATGAGCAGTTCTTC.

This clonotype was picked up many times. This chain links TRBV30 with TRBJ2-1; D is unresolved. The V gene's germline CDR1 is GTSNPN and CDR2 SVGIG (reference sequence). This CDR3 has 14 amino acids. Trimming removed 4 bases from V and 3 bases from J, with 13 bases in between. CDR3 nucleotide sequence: TGTGCCTGGAACCCCACCTATCTCTACAATGAGCAGTTCTTC. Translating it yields CAWNPTYLYNEQFF.